The present T cell receptor beta chain was sequenced within a study of Ad26.COV2.S vaccination and SARS-CoV-2 variants. Study background: Each vaccinee took Ad26.COV2.S intramuscularly, once or twice 56 days apart.

Of note for this clone: Its antigen is unknown.

The V gene lost 6 bases and the J gene lost 2 bases, with 13 bases spanning the gap. This CDR3 comprises 14 residues. Per germline, CDR1 MNHEY and CDR2 SMNVEV (reference sequence). Measured with immunoSEQ multiplex PCR; TCRdb has only the in-frame clones, and not every one. The sample records some 450,000 clones, 90% being singletons. General observations from the study: Analyses that measured TCR breadth and depth may have underestimated total T cell responses. The study found higher spike-specific TCR breadth in vaccine than placebo recipients.

Specified treatment: some 20 received Ad26.COV2.S at low or high dose, single or two shots; five or six received placebo; per-sample allocation not given. Sample collection was performed on day 63 after the first vaccine or placebo injection. Boston hosted the donor, who was an adult aged 18-55 years. V usage is TRBV27 and J usage is TRBJ2-5; a weak D match, TRBD2 (6 bases). The sequence derives from a person aged 18-65 years who received the Ad26.COV2.S COVID-19 vaccine or a placebo. Material: peripheral blood, obtained in a trial of Ad26.COV2.S vaccine versus placebo. This CDR3 reads CASRRAGSQETQYF. DNA for the CDR3: TGTGCCAGCAGGAGGGCGGGGTCTCAAGAGACCCAGTACTTC.